This record covers a single T cell receptor (beta chain). Sequencing was performed with immunoSEQ multiplex PCR; in TCRdb, only in-frame clones are kept and a portion is missing. The sample lists about 61,000 clones, 85% to 90% occurring once. This CDR3 region has 17 residues. The germline gives CDR1 LGHNA, CDR2 YNFKEQ. The ends lost 0 bases at V and 3 bases at J; junction bases unmatched: 7. The data were taken from a study of PD-1 blockade in classical Hodgkin lymphoma. Every patient was affected by relapse after autologous stem cell transplantation, while exposure to brentuximab vedotin was not uniform.

This material consisted of peripheral blood mononuclear cells (PBMCs), taken at baseline. The receptor comes from a human donor with classical Hodgkin lymphoma. The chain uses TRBV4-2 and TRBJ2-7, with 11 bases fitting TRBD2. The CDR3 region has the DNA TGTGCCAGCAGCCAAGATGGGCTAGCGGGGGGTATCTACGAGCAGTACTTC. Translating gives CASSQDGLAGGIYEQYF.